This T cell receptor beta chain was sequenced during a study of blood T cell repertoires in COVID-19. Sequencing was performed with immunoSEQ multiplex PCR; in TCRdb, only in-frame clones are kept and a portion is missing. Among about 240,000 clones listed, around 82% were seen once. V gave up 7 bases and J gave up 0 bases; unmatched junction bases: 8. CDR3 length: 16 amino acids. Germline V gene sequence: CDR1 SGHRS, CDR2 YFSETQ. Exposed study participants had met a COVID-19 case within 2 weeks before entry. Sequencing used PBMCs or T cells enriched from blood (not recorded which). This clonotype was sampled from a woman aged 40 to 50 who had been exposed to COVID-19. The V call is TRBV5-1, the J call TRBJ2-2; 8 nucleotides line up with TRBD2. The CDR3 DNA reads as TGCGCCAGCGGCCGGGGGGGACTCGCGAACACCGGGGAGCTGTTTTTT. Amino acids: CASGRGGLANTGELFF. Looking up the rest from reference TRBV5-1 and TRBJ2-2 gives the full variable domain: KAGVTQTPRYLIKTRGQQVTLSCSPISGHRSVSWYQQTPGQGLQFLFEYFSETQRNKGNFPGRFSGRQFSNSRSEMNVSTLELGDSALYLCASGRGGLANTGELFFGEGSRLTVL.